This paragraph reports one TCR beta chain. This CDR3 has 14 residues. Trimming shortened V by 0 bases and J by 4 bases, and 9 bases separated the two germline ends. Germline V gene lookup returns CDR1 MNHEY and CDR2 SMNVEV (reference sequence). A multiplex PCR was run with 60 Vbeta primers and 13 Jbeta primers. Generated by immunoSEQ multiplex PCR, the TCRdb table keeps only in-frame clones and is missing some. Found here are 120,000 or so clones, 66% of them singletons; the top ten hold about 1.6%. These data belong to a study of cytomegalovirus exposure and HLA in healthy donors. The TCR originated in a man aged 18 to 29 in good health and CMV-seronegative. Material: PBMCs. This rearrangement joins TRBV27 to TRBJ2-5; D is unresolved. CDR3 loop: CASSLSMSVETQYF. As DNA, the CDR3 is TGTGCCAGCAGTTTATCGATGTCGGTAGAGACCCAGTACTTC.